A single sample is the source of the 20 T cell receptor beta chains below, sequenced in a study of regulatory T cells in long-lasting Graves disease. As to time point: persistent/refractory GD, antithyroid drugs over 5 years with positive TRAb. Isolated PBMC RNA provided the starting material for the TCR library. With iRepertoire HTBI primers and Arm-PCR of CDR3 regions, TCR beta libraries were built. MiXCR, applied by TCRdb to the multiplex PCR reads, yields one record per CDR3 protein. The profile covers some 370,000 distinct CDR3 sequences, with about 23% appearing a single time and approximately 28% taken by the ten largest. Sequenced here: peripheral blood mononuclear cells (PBMCs), sampled when the disease was refractory, from a patient treated with antithyroid drugs. The receptors derive from a woman aged 40 to 55 with Graves disease.

This clonotype was observed a handful of times. The J gene is TRBJ2-7, the V gene TRBV25-1, with D uncertain. The CDR3 has 13 residues. CDR1 is MGHDK and CDR2 is SYGVNS in the germline V gene. V was clipped by 4 bases and J by 0 bases, with 7 bases between them. The CDR3: CASSAQISYEQYF. DNA of the CDR3: TGTGCCAGCAGTGCTCAAATCTCCTACGAGCAGTACTTC.

J is TRBJ2-2 and V is TRBV6-1, with 9 bases fitting TRBD1. Trimming removed 6 bases from V and 3 bases from J; junction bases left unmatched: 5. CDR1 and CDR2 (germline): MNHNS, SASEGT. This CDR3 has 15 amino acids. CDR3 residues: CASSMDRGYTGELFF. The CDR3 coding sequence is TGTGCCAGCAGCATGGACAGGGGTTACACCGGGGAGCTGTTTTTT.

This clonotype was observed many times. The V and J genes are TRBV6-5 and TRBJ1-4; D perhaps matches TRBD1 (6 bases). Trimming pared 0 bases from V and 7 bases from J, leaving 18 bases between. CDR1 and CDR2 (germline): MNHEY, SVGAGI. This CDR3 spans 17 amino acids. The CDR3 spells CASSYSGGQHLGEKLFF. In DNA, the CDR3 is TGTGCCAGCAGTTACTCCGGGGGGCAACACCTGGGTGAAAAACTGTTTTTT.

This clonotype was detected many times. The chain combines TRBV27 with TRBJ1-6; D is ambiguous. Germline V lookup: CDR1 MNHEY, CDR2 SMNVEV (reference sequence). The V and J ends lost 7 bases and 9 bases respectively, with 13 bases between them. This CDR3 contains 13 residues. The CDR3 nucleotides read TGTGCCAGCACCCTAGGGTGGGGTTCACCCCTCCACTTT. This gives the protein CASTLGWGSPLHF.

This clonotype was counted a single time. The chain couples TRBV28 to TRBJ2-1; 9 positions agree with TRBD1. This CDR3 region has 15 residues. J was trimmed by 1 base and V by 6 bases; bases with no gene match: 4. The germline V gene has CDR1 MDHEN and CDR2 SYDVKM. CDR3: CASSHRGRSYNEQFF. The CDR3 DNA sequence: TGTGCCAGCAGCCACAGGGGGCGATCCTACAATGAGCAGTTCTTC.

The sample holds a few counts of this clonotype. V is TRBV7-6 and J is TRBJ1-1; TRBD1 aligns across 8 bases. This CDR3 region has 16 residues. V was pared by 5 bases and J by 1 base, with 9 bases of the junction left unmatched. Germline V CDR1 and CDR2: SGHVS, FNYEAQ. The CDR3 DNA reads as TGTGCCAGCAGCGGGCGGGACAGGATTGGGAACACTGAAGCTTTCTTT. Residues: CASSGRDRIGNTEAFF.

The CDR3 nucleotides are TGTGCCAGCAGCACGGTCGGACAGGACGCGTTCCAAGAGACCCAGTACTTC. It translates to CASSTVGQDAFQETQYF. The gene calls are TRBV13 and TRBJ2-5; 7 bases agree with TRBD1. V dropped 5 bases and J dropped 1; count of bases not matched to a gene: 13. Germline CDR1 is PRHDT and CDR2 is FYEKMQ (reference sequence). This CDR3 has 17 amino acids.

This clonotype was found a few times. The gene calls are TRBV7-8 and TRBJ2-2; a possible D gene is TRBD2 (5 bases). Germline assignment: CDR1 SGHVS and CDR2 FQNEAQ. The CDR3 spans 19 residues. V dropped 2 bases and J dropped 0 bases, with 19 bases sitting between them. The DNA for the CDR3 is TGTGCCAGCAGCTTACGAAGTTTTCGGGGAGCACCGAACACCGGGGAGCTGTTTTTT. This codes for CASSLRSFRGAPNTGELFF.

This clonotype was observed many times. J is TRBJ1-1 and V is TRBV11-2, with D maybe TRBD1 (6 bases). With 0 bases removed from V and 11 bases from J, the gap between germline ends came to 16 bases. Germline CDR1 reads SGHAT; CDR2 reads FQNNGV. The CDR3 is 14 amino acids. The DNA for the CDR3 is TGTGCCAGCAGCTTAGATCTGGGGGGGCCGGATGCTTTCTTT. This translates into CASSLDLGGPDAFF.

V is TRBV4-2 and J is TRBJ1-5, with D maybe TRBD1 (5 bases). V lost 5 bases, J lost 5 bases, and 10 bases lay in between. The V gene's germline CDR1 is LGHNA and CDR2 YNFKEQ. This CDR3 is built from 13 residues. The CDR3 DNA reads as TGTGCCAGCAGCACTGACAGATATCAGCCCCAGCATTTT. Residues: CASSTDRYQPQHF.

This clonotype came up many times. V is TRBV28 and J is TRBJ1-1; no firm D call. Per the germline V gene, CDR1 is MDHEN and CDR2 is SYDVKM. V was shortened by 3 bases and J by 4 bases, with 18 bases between the two germline ends. The CDR3 runs to 16 residues. CDR3 residues: CASSLVQVDWVTEAFF. The DNA of the CDR3 is TGTGCCAGCAGTTTGGTTCAGGTCGATTGGGTCACTGAAGCTTTCTTT.

The V gene is TRBV4-1, the J gene TRBJ2-7; D might be TRBD1 (6 bases). Germline values: CDR1 MGHRA, CDR2 YSYEKL. Trimming pared 0 bases from V and 3 bases from J, leaving 12 bases between. CDR3 length: 15 amino acids. The CDR3 loop is CASSQDPGQSYEQYF. DNA of the CDR3: TGCGCCAGCAGCCAAGATCCTGGACAGAGCTACGAGCAGTACTTC.

In regard to this clonotype: A much more abundant neighbour one base away suggests this may be a read error. This chain uses TRBV28 with TRBJ2-5; the match to TRBD2 covers 11 bases. The V gene's germline CDR1 is MDHEN and CDR2 SYDVKM. The CDR3 is made up of 16 amino acids. The CDR3 is CASSFDSGRAQGTQYF. Here the CDR3 DNA reads TGTGCCAGCAGTTTTGATAGCGGGAGGGCCCAAGGGACCCAGTACTTC. Looking up the rest from reference TRBV28 and TRBJ2-5 gives the full variable domain: DVKVTQSSRYLVKRTGEKVFLECVQDMDHENMFWYRQDPGLGLRLIYFSYDVKMKEKGDIPEGYSVSREKKERFSLILESASTNQTSMYLCASSFDSGRAQGTQYFGPGTRLLVL.

In its sample, this clonotype was seen many times. The chain joins TRBV28 to TRBJ2-7, with D perhaps TRBD2 (6 bases). This CDR3 comprises 13 residues. Germline V lookup: CDR1 MDHEN, CDR2 SYDVKM. V shed 6 bases and J shed 3 bases, with 12 bases lying between them. CDR3 sequence (DNA): TGTGCCAGCAGGCTAGCGCCAGGCTACGAGCAGTACTTC. This encodes CASRLAPGYEQYF.

This clonotype showed up just a few times. V usage is TRBV19 and J usage is TRBJ2-3, with unresolved D. The germline CDR1 and CDR2 sequences are LNHDA and SQIVND (reference sequence). The V end lost 3 bases, the J end lost 2 bases, and 21 bases lay between the germline ends. This CDR3 spans 18 amino acids. CDR3 sequence: CASSIALGSGGFTDTQYF. DNA for the CDR3: TGTGCCAGTAGTATTGCCCTCGGCTCGGGCGGATTCACAGATACGCAGTATTTT. Together with reference TRBV19 and TRBJ2-3, the CDR3 gives the full variable domain: DGGITQSPKYLFRKEGQNVTLSCEQNLNHDAMYWYRQDPGQGLRLIYYSQIVNDFQKGDIAEGYSVSREKKESFPLTVTSAQKNPTAFYLCASSIALGSGGFTDTQYFGPGTRLTVL.

This clonotype was picked up many times. J is TRBJ2-4 and V is TRBV28, with TRBD1 matching 10 bases. Losses at the gene ends were 3 bases for V and 5 bases for J; bases not matched to a gene: 4. This CDR3 is built from 15 residues. CDR1 is MDHEN, CDR2 SYDVKM, per germline. The DNA of the CDR3 is TGTGCCAGCAGTTTCGACAGGGGGCCTGAAAACATTCAGTACTTC. Residues: CASSFDRGPENIQYF.

The rearrangement links TRBV11-3 to TRBJ2-1, with 10 bases matching TRBD2. There are 18 residues in the CDR3. Trimming cost V 5 bases and J 7 bases; bases outside gene matches: 17. Germline-derived CDR1 and CDR2 are SGHNT and YENEEA. This CDR3 is CASSRPGTSAGAANEQFF. Here the CDR3 DNA reads TGTGCCAGCAGCCGTCCCGGGACTAGCGCGGGAGCAGCTAATGAGCAGTTCTTC.

This chain uses TRBV20-1 with TRBJ1-1; weak D call: TRBD1 (6 bases). V was shortened by 2 bases and J by 5 bases, with 12 bases between the two germline ends. Per germline, CDR1 DFQATT and CDR2 SNEGSKA (reference sequence). CDR3 length: 13 amino acids. DNA of the CDR3: TGCAGTGCTAGACTCGGACAGAAGACTGAAGCTTTCTTT. This gives the protein CSARLGQKTEAFF.

This clonotype was counted at least ten times. This chain joins TRBV19 and TRBJ2-7; TRBD2 matches 7 bases. CDR3 size: 15 residues. Per germline, CDR1 LNHDA and CDR2 SQIVND (reference sequence). Trimming removed 2 bases from V and 2 bases from J; junction bases left unmatched: 6. The CDR3 loop reads CASSIRAGAPYEQYF. CDR3 in DNA: TGTGCCAGTAGTATACGGGCGGGAGCCCCCTACGAGCAGTACTTC.

CDR3 loop: CSASSRGDYGYTF. CDR3 bases: TGCAGTGCTTCCTCTAGGGGGGACTATGGCTACACCTTC. The rearrangement uses TRBV20-1 and TRBJ1-2; TRBD1 is a possible D gene (6 bases). The ends were cut back, 5 bases at V and 3 bases at J, with 13 bases in the middle. The CDR3 contains 13 residues. Per germline, CDR1 DFQATT and CDR2 SNEGSKA (reference sequence).